A selection of T cell receptor beta chains follows, all from one sample in a study of circulating and synovial CD4+ cells in juvenile arthritis. TCRdb's table, derived via immunoSEQ multiplex PCR, lists solely in-frame clones and lacks some. The sample carries around 31,000 clones, roughly 95% recorded once. The specimen was CD4+ T cells from blood. The receptor source for this set is a human donor with juvenile idiopathic arthritis. The CDR3 runs from the conserved cysteine through the conserved F or W. A D gene is named only where the DNA matches it firmly. Expanded clones get a size class; other rows say once, few or many, or leave the size out.

DNA	CDR3	J	D	size	V
TGTGCCAGCAGTTTATTTACGGGTGCTAACACTGAAGCTTTCTTT	CASSLFTGANTEAFF	TRBJ1-1	-	-	TRBV28
TGCAGCGCCCTAGCGGCTTCCACTGAAGCTTTCTTT	CSALAASTEAFF	TRBJ1-1	-	-	TRBV29-1
TGTGCCAGTAGTATTGGCGGCAGGGGAGCGGACGAGCAGTACTTC	CASSIGGRGADEQYF	TRBJ2-7	-	-	TRBV19
TGCGCCAGCAGCCAGCCACGGGGGAACACTGAAGCTTTCTTT	CASSQPRGNTEAFF	TRBJ1-1	-	-	TRBV4-1
TGTGCCTGGAGTGTACCGGTCAGGGCCCTAATGAACACTGAAGCTTTCTTT	CAWSVPVRALMNTEAFF	TRBJ1-1	-	-	TRBV30
TGTGCCAGTAGCCCGACAACAGGGAACACTGAAGCTTTCTTT	CASSPTTGNTEAFF	TRBJ1-1	-	-	TRBV19
TGTGCCAGCAGCTTACAGGGACAGGGATACACCATATATTTT	CASSLQGQGYTIYF	TRBJ1-3	TRBD1	-	TRBV7-2
TGTGCCAGCAGACGGAGGGACTGGAAAGTCCCTATAGCCAAAAACATTCAGTACTTC	CASRRRDWKVPIAKNIQYF	TRBJ2-4	-	-	TRBV7-6
TGTGCCAGCAGCCGGGACTCCTACAATGAGCAGTTCTTC	CASSRDSYNEQFF	TRBJ2-1	-	-	TRBV6-6
TGTGCCAGCAGTTTATGGCGGGAGGTAGCAGATACGCAGTATTTT	CASSLWREVADTQYF	TRBJ2-3	TRBD2	-	TRBV27
TGTGCCAGCAGCTTTGGTTCAGATCAGCCCCAGCATTTT	CASSFGSDQPQHF	TRBJ1-5	-	few	TRBV5-6
TGTGCCAGTCGCGAGGGACACTCGGAAGCTTTCTTT	CASREGHSEAFF	TRBJ1-1	-	-	TRBV19
TGTGCCAGCAGTTTACTCGACAGGGGGGTCACAGATACGCAGTATTTT	CASSLLDRGVTDTQYF	TRBJ2-3	TRBD1	-	TRBV28
TGTGCCAGCAGCTCTTCGGCGAGGGTCCACCCCCCAGATACGCAGTATTTT	CASSSSARVHPPDTQYF	TRBJ2-3	-	-	TRBV4-2
TGTGCCTGGATGGCTGTGGAGACCCAGTACTTC	CAWMAVETQYF	TRBJ2-5	-	-	TRBV30
TGTGCCTGGAGTGTACATCGTGGGGGCTCTAGAGGCTCACCCCTCCACTTT	CAWSVHRGGSRGSPLHF	TRBJ1-6	-	-	TRBV30
TGTGCCAGCAGTGTTACGGCGGGTTCCAATCAGCCCCAGCATTTT	CASSVTAGSNQPQHF	TRBJ1-5	-	-	TRBV6-5
TGTGCCAGCAGCCGACAGGGGGTCGGGTACGAGCAGTACTTC	CASSRQGVGYEQYF	TRBJ2-7	TRBD1	once	TRBV6-5
TGTGCCAGCATGAGGTCCGACGAGCAGTACTTC	CASMRSDEQYF	TRBJ2-7	-	-	TRBV6-5
TGTGCCAGCAGCTTTCCAGGGGGTAAAAACGAGCAGTACTTC	CASSFPGGKNEQYF	TRBJ2-7	TRBD1	-	TRBV7-2
TGTGCCAGCAGCCGGACCGCAGGGTTTGACTATGGCTACACCTTC	CASSRTAGFDYGYTF	TRBJ1-2	-	-	TRBV7-8
TGTGCCACTATGACAGGCCTAAATGAAAAACTGTTTTTT	CATMTGLNEKLFF	TRBJ1-4	-	few	TRBV10-3
TGCGCCAGCAGCTTATTATCCGGCACTGAAGCTTTCTTT	CASSLLSGTEAFF	TRBJ1-1	-	-	TRBV7-9
TGTGCCAGCAGTTGGGACAGGGAGACCCTGCATGAGCAGTTCTTC	CASSWDRETLHEQFF	TRBJ2-1	TRBD1	-	TRBV6-5
TGCGCCAGCAGCGAGACAGGGTCGGGAAACACCATATATTTT	CASSETGSGNTIYF	TRBJ1-3	TRBD1	-	TRBV5-1
TGTGCCAGCGAGGGGACTAGCACAGATACGCAGTATTTT	CASEGTSTDTQYF	TRBJ2-3	-	-	TRBV6-6
TGTGCCAGCTCACCACAGGGACAGAAGAATGAAAAACTGTTTTTT	CASSPQGQKNEKLFF	TRBJ1-4	TRBD1	few	TRBV18
TGTGCCAGCAGCTTAAAAATGGGGACAGTCTCTGGAAACACCATATATTTT	CASSLKMGTVSGNTIYF	TRBJ1-3	TRBD1	-	TRBV7-8
TGTGCCACCAGGACAGGGGGCCCCGGTTCACCCCTCCACTTT	CATRTGGPGSPLHF	TRBJ1-6	TRBD1	once	TRBV6-5
TGTGCCAGCAGTCCCGACAGGATGAACACTGAAGCTTTCTTT	CASSPDRMNTEAFF	TRBJ1-1	-	-	TRBV6-1
TGTGCCAGCAGCTTATCCGGGACAGGGGGCGTATATAGCAATCAGCCCCAGCATTTT	CASSLSGTGGVYSNQPQHF	TRBJ1-5	TRBD1	-	TRBV7-8
TGTGCCAGCACCCCCGGACAGCCTAGCAATCAGCCCCAGCATTTT	CASTPGQPSNQPQHF	TRBJ1-5	-	-	TRBV7-2
TGTGCCAGCGGGTCGGACAGGGGCTATGAGCAGTTCTTC	CASGSDRGYEQFF	TRBJ2-1	TRBD1	-	TRBV7-2
TGTGCCAGCAGTTCATCGAGGGTATGGGGCTACACCTTC	CASSSSRVWGYTF	TRBJ1-2	-	-	TRBV28
TGTGCCAGCCTTTTAGGAGGGAAGGGTGACACTGAAGCTTTCTTT	CASLLGGKGDTEAFF	TRBJ1-1	-	-	TRBV28
TGTGCCAGCAGTCAGTATACCTGGCTGGGGGGCTCTGGGGCCAACGTCCTGACTTTC	CASSQYTWLGGSGANVLTF	TRBJ2-6	-	-	TRBV27
TGTGCCAGCAGTAAATATGGGGGCGCGGTTGTAAAACTGTTTTTT	CASSKYGGAVVKLFF	TRBJ1-4	-	-	TRBV25-1
TGTGCCAGTAGTGTACTAGCGGGAGGCCACTACGAGCAGTACTTC	CASSVLAGGHYEQYF	TRBJ2-7	TRBD2	-	TRBV19
TGCGCCAGCAGGGAGCGGGTTCGCACAGATACGCAGTATTTT	CASRERVRTDTQYF	TRBJ2-3	-	-	TRBV10-2
TGTGCCAGCAGACCCGGGGGGGGGTCCTCCTACGAGCAGTACTTC	CASRPGGGSSYEQYF	TRBJ2-7	TRBD2	-	TRBV5-4
TGTGCCAGCCGACAGGGTTACCAGAGGGTTCTTTCCGAAGCTTTCTTT	CASRQGYQRVLSEAFF	TRBJ1-1	TRBD1	-	TRBV5-8
TGCGCCAGCAGCCAGACCAGGGGGCGAGTTGAAGCTTTCTTT	CASSQTRGRVEAFF	TRBJ1-1	TRBD1	once	TRBV4-1